These 14 T cell receptor beta chains were all obtained from the same sample, sequenced in a study of OX40 agonist ivuxolimab in advanced cancers. TCRdb's table, derived via immunoSEQ multiplex PCR, lists solely in-frame clones and lacks some. The sample yields approximately 49,000 clones, about 81% seen once. Sequences were derived from CD4+ or CD8+ T cells sorted from blood, sampled in a trial of the OX40 agonist ivuxolimab. The receptors were sampled from an adult with an advanced solid tumor such as melanoma, head and neck, liver or kidney cancer.

The chain employs TRBV6-1 and TRBJ1-1, with D unclear. CDR3 size: 14 residues. The germline V gene encodes CDR1 MNHNS and CDR2 SASEGT. Trimming removed 3 bases from V and 4 bases from J, with 12 bases in between. In nucleotides, the CDR3 is TGTGCCAGCAGTGAGTCCAAAGTGGCCACTGAAGCTTTCTTT. Its protein product is CASSESKVATEAFF.

This chain links TRBV10-2 with TRBJ2-1; D is undetermined. CDR1 is WSHSY and CDR2 is SAAADI in the germline V gene. CDR3 size: 15 residues. Trimming removed 7 bases from V and 0 bases from J, with 13 bases in between. CDR3 nucleotides: TGCGCCAGCACACAGACAACATTCTCCTACAATGAGCAGTTCTTC. Protein product: CASTQTTFSYNEQFF.

V and J are TRBV9 and TRBJ1-3; D unclear. The CDR3 has 16 residues. The V gene's germline CDR1 is SGDLS and CDR2 YYNGEE. The V end was cut by 0 bases, the J end by 2 bases, with 12 bases between. For the CDR3, the DNA is TGTGCCAGCAGCGTAGACCCTGGCCGGACTGGAAACACCATATATTTT. Amino acids: CASSVDPGRTGNTIYF.

In its sample, this clone was seen a few times. This rearrangement joins TRBV19 to TRBJ2-5; the D gene is possibly TRBD1 (8 bases). In germline, CDR1 is LNHDA, CDR2 SQIVND (reference sequence). This CDR3 is 13 amino acids long. V gave up 7 bases and J gave up 5 bases, with 14 bases separating them. This CDR3 is CASKGGDRETQYF. CDR3 in DNA: TGTGCCAGTAAAGGGGGGGACAGGGAGACCCAGTACTTC. The full variable domain, rest sourced from reference TRBV19 and TRBJ2-5, is DGGITQSPKYLFRKEGQNVTLSCEQNLNHDAMYWYRQDPGQGLRLIYYSQIVNDFQKGDIAEGYSVSREKKESFPLTVTSAQKNPTAFYLCASKGGDRETQYFGPGTRLLVL.

The rearrangement links TRBV27 to TRBJ2-3; TRBD2 matches at 11 bases. With 5 bases clipped from V and 1 base from J, the junction kept 11 bases outside the gene matches. The CDR3 loop spans 18 amino acids. Per germline, CDR1 MNHEY and CDR2 SMNVEV (reference sequence). CDR3 loop: CASSRRTSGPGGTDTQYF. In DNA, the CDR3 is TGTGCCAGCAGTCGCAGGACTAGCGGGCCGGGGGGCACAGATACGCAGTATTTT.

This rearrangement joins TRBV6-6 to TRBJ2-5; TRBD1 agrees at 8 bases. The V gene's germline CDR1 is MNHNY and CDR2 SVGAGI (reference sequence). The CDR3 is 13 amino acids. The V segment lost 6 bases and the J segment 11 bases; nucleotides outside the gene matches: 11. The chain's CDR3 is CASRDRASGEQYF. CDR3 nucleotide sequence: TGTGCCAGCAGGGACAGGGCGAGCGGAGAGCAGTACTTC.

This clone was observed a few times. The V gene is TRBV7-9, the J gene TRBJ2-7; a possible D gene is TRBD1 (6 bases). Germline V lookup: CDR1 SEHNR, CDR2 FQNEAQ (reference sequence). This CDR3 contains 11 residues. The V and J ends lost 4 bases and 5 bases respectively, with 6 bases between them. The CDR3 nucleotides read TGTGCCAGCAGCTCAGGGGACGAGCAGTACTTC. It codes for CASSSGDEQYF.

The rearrangement links TRBV30 to TRBJ2-7, with D tentatively TRBD1 (5 bases). V shed 0 bases and J shed 6 bases, with 15 bases lying between them. Looked up from germline, CDR1 is GTSNPN and CDR2 is SVGIG (reference sequence). This CDR3 is built from 14 residues. The CDR3 reads CAWSVRRQGLEQYF. CDR3 in DNA: TGTGCCTGGAGTGTACGTCGGCAGGGCCTCGAGCAGTACTTC.

DNA of the CDR3: TGTGCCAGCTCACCACCGCACGGGGAGCAGTTCTTC. This gives the protein CASSPPHGEQFF. The chain employs TRBV18 and TRBJ2-1, with unresolved D. The CDR3 is 12 residues long. From germline, CDR1 is KGHSH and CDR2 LQKENI. V dropped 0 bases and J dropped 10 bases, with 7 bases sitting between them.

V is TRBV5-1 and J is TRBJ1-1; D is possibly TRBD1 (5 bases). The CDR3 is 12 amino acids. V dropped 4 bases and J dropped 11 bases, with 15 bases sitting between them. Per germline, CDR1 SGHRS and CDR2 YFSETQ. The CDR3 reads CASSPDMRLAFF. The CDR3 coding sequence is TGCGCCAGCAGCCCGGACATGAGGTTGGCTTTCTTT.

The CDR3 region is CASSQDTHGEQFF. CDR3 DNA sequence: TGCGCCAGCAGCCAAGACACCCATGGCGAGCAGTTCTTC. The gene calls are TRBV4-3 and TRBJ2-1; D is unclear. Trimming took off 0 bases at V and 10 bases at J, with 10 bases between the two ends. The V gene's germline CDR1 is LGHNA and CDR2 YSLEER. This CDR3 has 13 amino acids.

V usage is TRBV6-4 and J usage is TRBJ2-7; D perhaps matches TRBD2 (5 bases). CDR3 length: 14 residues. Between the trimmed V and J ends, which lost 8 bases and 4 bases, there was a span of 18 bases. Germline V CDR1 and CDR2: MRHNA, SNTAGT. CDR3 nucleotides: TGTGCCAGCCAGTCCCTCCTAGCCGCTTACGAGCAGTACTTC. As protein: CASQSLLAAYEQYF.

V usage is TRBV10-3 and J usage is TRBJ1-1, with D maybe TRBD1 (6 bases). The CDR3 has 14 amino acids. The V end was cut by 7 bases, the J end by 7 bases, with 19 bases between. Per the germline V gene, CDR1 is ENHRY and CDR2 is SYGVKD. The chain's CDR3 is CAIKGPSLTGEAFF. CDR3 sequence (DNA): TGTGCCATCAAAGGGCCTAGTTTGACAGGTGAAGCTTTCTTT.

V usage is TRBV10-2 and J usage is TRBJ2-7; TRBD1 or TRBD2 may be the D gene (5 bases each). Germline loops: CDR1 WSHSY, CDR2 SAAADI. V was cut by 5 bases and J by 7 bases, with 21 bases left in between. The CDR3 covers 15 residues. The CDR3 sequence: CASSSSGPSPGEQYF. The CDR3 DNA reads TGCGCCAGCAGTTCATCGGGACCGTCCCCCGGGGAGCAGTACTTC.